A single sample is the source of the 7 T cell receptor beta chains below, sequenced in a study of metastatic and nonmetastatic thyroid tumors. All patients reached thyroid surgery having received no treatment beforehand. TCRdb redid the clone calls on the PCR reads using MiXCR. This sample has 16,000 or so clones, with about 25% found just once. Sequences were obtained from adjacent normal tissue. The receptor source for this set is a female donor with papillary thyroid cancer or a benign thyroid nodule (not recorded which). Some clones in this sample may be carry-over from other donors' samples.

This clone is deemed large. The V call is TRBV6-1, the J call TRBJ1-1, with TRBD1 matching 8 bases. The CDR3 loop spans 15 amino acids. The V gene's germline CDR1 is MNHNS and CDR2 SASEGT. The V segment lost 6 bases and the J segment 2 bases; nucleotides outside the gene matches: 8. The CDR3 protein is CASRYRQGTNTEAFF. The CDR3 region has the DNA TGTGCCAGCAGGTACAGACAGGGGACTAACACTGAAGCTTTCTTT.

The V call is TRBV6-1, the J call TRBJ2-7, with D possibly TRBD2 on 6 matching bases. Trimming removed 5 bases from V and 6 bases from J, with 17 bases in between. This CDR3 contains 14 residues. Per the germline V gene, CDR1 is MNHNS and CDR2 is SASEGT. The CDR3 protein is CASSSPGGAAEQYF. The CDR3 DNA is TGTGCCAGCAGTAGCCCCGGAGGGGCTGCCGAGCAGTACTTC.

This clone was observed a handful of times. The chain uses TRBV28 and TRBJ2-5; D is undetermined. CDR3 size: 11 residues. Trimming cost V 8 bases and J 7 bases, with 11 bases left between them. Germline CDR1 is MDHEN and CDR2 is SYDVKM. The CDR3 DNA reads as TGTGCCAGCCGGACCGCGCTGACCCAGTACTTC. It specifies CASRTALTQYF.

Only a few counts were recorded for this clone. This chain connects TRBV2 to TRBJ2-1; D is unresolved. The V gene lost 2 bases and the J gene lost 2 bases, with 10 bases spanning the gap. The CDR3 is 15 residues long. Germline V lookup: CDR1 SNHLY, CDR2 FYNNEI. CDR3: CASSERALPYNEQFF. The CDR3 coding sequence is TGTGCCAGCAGTGAAAGGGCTCTACCCTACAATGAGCAGTTCTTC. Variable domain in full (rest from reference TRBV2 and TRBJ2-1): EPEVTQTPSHQVTQMGQEVILRCVPISNHLYFYWYRQILGQKVEFLVSFYNNEISEKSEIFDDQFSVERPDGSNFTLKIRSTKLEDSAMYFCASSERALPYNEQFFGPGTRLTVL.

The rearrangement joins TRBV2 to TRBJ2-3; TRBD1 agrees at 9 bases. Germline V gives CDR1 SNHLY, CDR2 FYNNEI. The CDR3 is made up of 12 amino acids. Germline trimming cut 6 bases from V and 11 bases from J; bases unmatched to any gene: 6. CDR3 DNA sequence: TGTGCCAGCAGCCCCCGGGACAGGGTGCAGTATTTT. It specifies CASSPRDRVQYF.

V gene TRBV28 combines with J gene TRBJ1-6, with D uncertain. V gave up 5 bases and J gave up 8 bases, with 22 bases separating them. The V gene's germline CDR1 is MDHEN and CDR2 SYDVKM. This CDR3 spans 17 amino acids. Here the CDR3 reads CASSRGWRVVRDSPLHF. As DNA, the CDR3 is TGTGCCAGCAGTCGTGGGTGGCGGGTGGTCCGGGATTCACCCCTCCACTTT.

This chain joins TRBV2 and TRBJ1-1; D uncertain. Germline values: CDR1 SNHLY, CDR2 FYNNEI. The germline V and J ends were trimmed by 1 base and 3 bases, with 9 bases remaining between them. CDR3 length: 14 residues. The CDR3 sequence is CASSEGQRDTEAFF. CDR3 bases: TGTGCCAGCAGTGAAGGCCAGAGGGACACTGAAGCTTTCTTT.